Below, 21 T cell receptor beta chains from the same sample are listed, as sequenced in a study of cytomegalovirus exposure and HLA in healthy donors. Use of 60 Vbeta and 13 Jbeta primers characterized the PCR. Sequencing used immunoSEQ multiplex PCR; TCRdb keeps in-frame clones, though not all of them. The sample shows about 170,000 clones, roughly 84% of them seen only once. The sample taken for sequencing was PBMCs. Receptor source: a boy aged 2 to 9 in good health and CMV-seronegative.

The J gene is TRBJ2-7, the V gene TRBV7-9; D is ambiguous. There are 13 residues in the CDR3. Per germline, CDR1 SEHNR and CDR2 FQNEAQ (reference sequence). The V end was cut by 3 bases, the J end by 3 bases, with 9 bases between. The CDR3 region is CASSFGLGYEQYF. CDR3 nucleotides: TGTGCCAGCAGCTTCGGCCTAGGCTACGAGCAGTACTTC.

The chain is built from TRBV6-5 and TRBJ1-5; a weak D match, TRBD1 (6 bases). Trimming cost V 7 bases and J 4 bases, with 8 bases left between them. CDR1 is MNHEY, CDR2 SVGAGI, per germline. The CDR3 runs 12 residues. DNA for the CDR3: TGTGCCAGCAAGGGGGGGAATCAGCCCCAGCATTTT. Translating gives CASKGGNQPQHF.

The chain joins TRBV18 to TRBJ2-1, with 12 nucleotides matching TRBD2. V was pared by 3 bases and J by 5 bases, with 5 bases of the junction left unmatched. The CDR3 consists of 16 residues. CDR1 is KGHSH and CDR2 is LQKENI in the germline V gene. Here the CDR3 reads CASSPRTSGTDNEQFF. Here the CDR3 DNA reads TGTGCCAGCTCACCCCGGACTAGCGGGACTGACAATGAGCAGTTCTTC.

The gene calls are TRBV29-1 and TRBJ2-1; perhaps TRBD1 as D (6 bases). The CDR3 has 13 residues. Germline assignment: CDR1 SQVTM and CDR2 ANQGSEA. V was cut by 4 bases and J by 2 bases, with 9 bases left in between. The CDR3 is CSVGQATYNEQFF. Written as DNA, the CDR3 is TGCAGCGTTGGACAGGCTACCTACAATGAGCAGTTCTTC.

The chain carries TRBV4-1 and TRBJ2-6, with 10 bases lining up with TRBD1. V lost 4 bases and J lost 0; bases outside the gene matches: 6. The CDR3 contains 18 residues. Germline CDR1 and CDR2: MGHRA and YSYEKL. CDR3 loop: CASSPRTGGASGANVLTF. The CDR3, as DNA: TGCGCCAGCAGCCCGAGGACAGGGGGGGCCTCTGGGGCCAACGTCCTGACTTTC.

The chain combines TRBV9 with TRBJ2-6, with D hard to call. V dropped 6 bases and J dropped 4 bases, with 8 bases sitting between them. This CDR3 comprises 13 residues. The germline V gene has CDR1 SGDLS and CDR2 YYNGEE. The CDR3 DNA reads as TGTGCCAGCACCCACATCGGGGCCAACGTCCTGACTTTC. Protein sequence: CASTHIGANVLTF.

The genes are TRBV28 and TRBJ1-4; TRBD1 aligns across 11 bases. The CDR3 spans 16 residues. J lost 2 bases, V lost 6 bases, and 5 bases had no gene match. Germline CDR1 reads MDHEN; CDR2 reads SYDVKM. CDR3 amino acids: CASSTGTGGTNEKLFF. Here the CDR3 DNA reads TGTGCCAGCAGCACCGGGACAGGGGGTACTAATGAAAAACTGTTTTTT.

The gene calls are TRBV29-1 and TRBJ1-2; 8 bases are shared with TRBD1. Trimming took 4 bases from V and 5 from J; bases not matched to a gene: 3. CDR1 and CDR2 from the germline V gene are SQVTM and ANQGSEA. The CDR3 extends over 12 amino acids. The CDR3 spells CSVAGGAYGYTF. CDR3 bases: TGCAGCGTTGCAGGGGGCGCGTATGGCTACACCTTC.

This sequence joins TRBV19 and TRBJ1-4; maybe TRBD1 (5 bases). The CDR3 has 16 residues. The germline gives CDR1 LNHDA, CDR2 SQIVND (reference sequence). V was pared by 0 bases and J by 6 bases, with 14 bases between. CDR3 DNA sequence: TGTGCCAGTAGTATAGACAGTCGGGGGAGGGATGAAAAACTGTTTTTT. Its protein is CASSIDSRGRDEKLFF.

CDR3 loop: CASSLYTGSSGNTIYF. Written as DNA, the CDR3 is TGTGCCAGCAGCTTATATACAGGGAGCTCTGGAAACACCATATATTTT. V gene TRBV7-9 combines with J gene TRBJ1-3, with D perhaps TRBD1 (6 bases). Per the germline V gene, CDR1 is SEHNR and CDR2 is FQNEAQ (reference sequence). CDR3 length: 16 amino acids. Trimming cost V 2 bases and J 0 bases, with 11 bases left between them.

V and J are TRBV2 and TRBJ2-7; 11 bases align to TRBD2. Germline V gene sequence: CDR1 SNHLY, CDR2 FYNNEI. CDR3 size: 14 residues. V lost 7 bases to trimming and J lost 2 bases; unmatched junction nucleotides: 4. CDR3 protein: CASMGLAETYEQYF. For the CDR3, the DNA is TGTGCCAGCATGGGACTAGCGGAGACCTACGAGCAGTACTTC.

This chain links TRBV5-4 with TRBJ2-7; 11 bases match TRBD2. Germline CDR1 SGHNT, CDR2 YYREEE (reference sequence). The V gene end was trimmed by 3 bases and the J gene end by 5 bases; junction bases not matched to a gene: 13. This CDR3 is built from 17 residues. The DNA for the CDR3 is TGTGCCAGCAGCTATTCCACTAGCGGGAGATCTATCAACGAGCAGTACTTC. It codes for CASSYSTSGRSINEQYF.

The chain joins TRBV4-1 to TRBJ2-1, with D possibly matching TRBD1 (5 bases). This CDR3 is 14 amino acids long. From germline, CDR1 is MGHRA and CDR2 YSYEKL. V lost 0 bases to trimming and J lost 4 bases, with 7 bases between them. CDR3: CASSQDDSYNEQFF. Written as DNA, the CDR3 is TGCGCCAGCAGCCAAGATGACAGTTACAATGAGCAGTTCTTC.

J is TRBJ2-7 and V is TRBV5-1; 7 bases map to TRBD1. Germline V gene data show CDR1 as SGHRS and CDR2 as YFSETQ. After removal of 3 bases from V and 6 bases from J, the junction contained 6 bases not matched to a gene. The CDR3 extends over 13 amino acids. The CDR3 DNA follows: TGCGCCAGCAGCTCATACAGGGGCCCCGAGCAGTACTTC. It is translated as CASSSYRGPEQYF.

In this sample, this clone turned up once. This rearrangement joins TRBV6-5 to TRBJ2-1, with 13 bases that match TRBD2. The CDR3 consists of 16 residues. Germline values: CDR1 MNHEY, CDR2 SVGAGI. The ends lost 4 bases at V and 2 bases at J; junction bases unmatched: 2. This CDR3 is CASSFTSGRAYNEQFF. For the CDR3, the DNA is TGTGCCAGCAGTTTCACTAGCGGGAGGGCCTACAATGAGCAGTTCTTC.

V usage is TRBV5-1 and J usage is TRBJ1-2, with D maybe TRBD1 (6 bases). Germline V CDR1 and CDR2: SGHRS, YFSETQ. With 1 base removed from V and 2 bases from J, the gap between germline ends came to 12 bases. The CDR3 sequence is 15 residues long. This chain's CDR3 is CASSLRGKGNYGYTF. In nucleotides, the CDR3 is TGCGCCAGCAGCTTGAGGGGGAAGGGGAACTATGGCTACACCTTC.

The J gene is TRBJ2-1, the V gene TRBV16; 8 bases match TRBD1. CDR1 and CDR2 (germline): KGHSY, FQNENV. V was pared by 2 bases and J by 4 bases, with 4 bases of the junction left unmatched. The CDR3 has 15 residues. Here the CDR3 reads CASSQERTGYNEQFF. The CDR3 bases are TGTGCCAGCAGCCAAGAGCGGACAGGGTACAATGAGCAGTTCTTC.

The CDR3 DNA sequence: TGTGCCAGTTTGACAGGGGCCGCTTATAGCAATCAGCCCCAGCATTTT. It encodes CASLTGAAYSNQPQHF. This chain uses TRBV19 with TRBJ1-5; 8 bases align to TRBD1. Germline CDR1 LNHDA, CDR2 SQIVND (reference sequence). This CDR3 contains 16 residues. The V segment lost 8 bases and the J segment 0 bases; nucleotides outside the gene matches: 9.

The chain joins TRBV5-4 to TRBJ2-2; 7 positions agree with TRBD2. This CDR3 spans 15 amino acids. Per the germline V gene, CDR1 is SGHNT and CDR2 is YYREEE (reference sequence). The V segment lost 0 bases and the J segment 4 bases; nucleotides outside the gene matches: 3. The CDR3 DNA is TGTGCCAGCAGCTTGGCGGGAGGCCTCACCGGGGAGCTGTTTTTT. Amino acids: CASSLAGGLTGELFF.

Here the CDR3 reads CASSESQGGFQPQHF. DNA for the CDR3: TGTGCCAGCAGTGAATCCCAAGGGGGCTTTCAGCCCCAGCATTTT. The V and J genes are TRBV6-1 and TRBJ1-5; 7 bases agree with TRBD1. The CDR3 contains 15 residues. The germline V gene encodes CDR1 MNHNS and CDR2 SASEGT. V shed 2 bases and J 6 bases; nucleotides not matched to a gene: 7.

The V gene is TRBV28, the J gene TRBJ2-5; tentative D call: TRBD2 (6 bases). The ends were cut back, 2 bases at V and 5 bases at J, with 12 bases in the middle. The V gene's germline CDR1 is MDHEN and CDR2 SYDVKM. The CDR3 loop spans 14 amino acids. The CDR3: CASSLGGSGETQYF. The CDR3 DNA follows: TGTGCCAGCAGTTTAGGGGGGAGCGGTGAGACCCAGTACTTC.